These T cell receptor beta chains were read from a single sample in a study of T cell responses to AZD1222 COVID-19 vaccine. Assay: immunoSEQ multiplex PCR; the TCRdb copy retains only in-frame clones and omits some. The data hold 95,000 to 150,000 clones, with roughly nine tenths observed a single time. The starting material was peripheral blood, obtained on day 0 of AZD1222 vaccination. The origin of the receptors is an adult in good health. Each CDR3 is given with its conserved first and last residue. The D gene is left open where the match is weak. Not every row has a clone size; where given, it reads once, few, many or a size class.

clone size: NA
J gene: TRBJ2-3
D gene: TRBD2
V gene: TRBV3-1/TRBV3-2
CDR3 DNA: TGTGCCAGCAGCCTTACCCCCGGGACTACATCTAGGACTACTAGCACAGATACGCAGTATTTT
CDR3 protein: CASSLTPGTTSRTTSTDTQYF

clone size: once
J gene: TRBJ1-4
D gene: NA
V gene: TRBV7-6
CDR3 DNA: TGTGCCAGCAGCTCAAGACCGGCAAACCCTGAAAAACTGTTTTTT
CDR3 protein: CASSSRPANPEKLFF

clone size: NA
J gene: TRBJ2-1
D gene: TRBD1
V gene: TRBV7-7
CDR3 DNA: TGTGCTAGCAGCAAAGGATGGGACAGGGGGCATGAGCAGTTCTTC
CDR3 protein: CASSKGWDRGHEQFF

clone size: NA
J gene: TRBJ1-2
D gene: TRBD1
V gene: TRBV12-3/TRBV12-4
CDR3 DNA: TGTGCCAGCAGTTCTACAGGGGACGGTGGCTACACCTTC
CDR3 protein: CASSSTGDGGYTF

clone size: NA
J gene: TRBJ1-6
D gene: NA
V gene: TRBV2
CDR3 DNA: TGTGCCAGCAGTGGTTTAAATTCACCCCTCCACTTT
CDR3 protein: CASSGLNSPLHF

clone size: NA
J gene: TRBJ2-1
D gene: TRBD2
V gene: TRBV9
CDR3 DNA: TGTGCCAGCACTTCTAGCGGCAATGAGCAGTTCTTC
CDR3 protein: CASTSSGNEQFF

clone size: NA
J gene: TRBJ2-1
D gene: NA
V gene: TRBV27
CDR3 DNA: TGTGCCAGCACCCCTCTGGGTTCCTACAATGAGCAGTTCTTC
CDR3 protein: CASTPLGSYNEQFF

clone size: NA
J gene: TRBJ2-1
D gene: TRBD2
V gene: TRBV4-2
CDR3 DNA: TGTGCCAGCAGCCTAGCGGGGGGGCCCTACAATGAGCAGTTCTTC
CDR3 protein: CASSLAGGPYNEQFF

clone size: NA
J gene: TRBJ1-2
D gene: NA
V gene: TRBV29-1
CDR3 DNA: TGCAGCGCTGACCGGGGAGACTATGGCTACACCTTC
CDR3 protein: CSADRGDYGYTF

clone size: NA
J gene: TRBJ2-3
D gene: NA
V gene: TRBV18
CDR3 DNA: TGTGCCAGCTCACCCTCGGCCCCCTCAGATACGCAGTATTTT
CDR3 protein: CASSPSAPSDTQYF

clone size: NA
J gene: TRBJ1-2
D gene: NA
V gene: TRBV19
CDR3 DNA: TGTGCCAGTACTCAGGGTTCCTATGGCTACACCTTC
CDR3 protein: CASTQGSYGYTF

clone size: NA
J gene: TRBJ1-2
D gene: TRBD1
V gene: TRBV18
CDR3 DNA: TGTGCCAGCTCACCCACATCAGGGGGCGCATACTATGGCTACACCTTC
CDR3 protein: CASSPTSGGAYYGYTF

clone size: NA
J gene: TRBJ1-2
D gene: NA
V gene: TRBV30
CDR3 DNA: TGTGCCTGGAGTCCGGCCCTCCTCCCCAATGGCTACACCTTC
CDR3 protein: CAWSPALLPNGYTF

clone size: NA
J gene: TRBJ1-2
D gene: NA
V gene: TRBV6-8
CDR3 DNA: TGTGCCAGCACTCCAGGGGAAGGGACCTTC
CDR3 protein: CASTPGEGTF

clone size: NA
J gene: TRBJ2-1
D gene: NA
V gene: TRBV5-6
CDR3 DNA: TGTGCCAGCAGCTTCACAGGTACCTCCTACAATGAGCAGTTCTTC
CDR3 protein: CASSFTGTSYNEQFF

clone size: few
J gene: TRBJ1-1
D gene: NA
V gene: TRBV11-2
CDR3 DNA: TGTGCCAGCAGCGCCCTATTGCCTGAAGCTTTCTTT
CDR3 protein: CASSALLPEAFF

clone size: NA
J gene: TRBJ1-1
D gene: NA
V gene: TRBV6-2/TRBV6-3
CDR3 DNA: TGTGCCAGCAGTTCGCAACTACTGGCCGGGAACACTGAAGCTTTCTTT
CDR3 protein: CASSSQLLAGNTEAFF

clone size: NA
J gene: TRBJ2-3
D gene: TRBD1
V gene: TRBV19
CDR3 DNA: TGTGCCAGTAGTTCCTGGACAGGGGCTGCAGATACGCAGTATTTT
CDR3 protein: CASSSWTGAADTQYF

clone size: NA
J gene: TRBJ1-1
D gene: NA
V gene: TRBV2
CDR3 DNA: TGTGCCAGCAGGAGGGCCTGGGGCACTGAAGCTTTCTTT
CDR3 protein: CASRRAWGTEAFF

clone size: NA
J gene: TRBJ2-3
D gene: NA
V gene: TRBV18
CDR3 DNA: TGTGCCAGCTCACCCCCCTGGGCGGGCACAGATACGCAGTATTTT
CDR3 protein: CASSPPWAGTDTQYF

clone size: NA
J gene: TRBJ2-2
D gene: NA
V gene: TRBV3-1/TRBV3-2
CDR3 DNA: TGTGCCAGCAGCCACGGCAGGGGAGTATACACCGGGGAGCTGTTTTTT
CDR3 protein: CASSHGRGVYTGELFF

clone size: NA
J gene: TRBJ2-3
D gene: TRBD2
V gene: TRBV28
CDR3 DNA: TGTGCCAGCAGTTTTCTCCGACTAGCGGGAGGTACGCAGTATTTT
CDR3 protein: CASSFLRLAGGTQYF

clone size: NA
J gene: TRBJ2-5
D gene: NA
V gene: TRBV12-3/TRBV12-4
CDR3 DNA: TGTGCCAGCAGGGGACTGGAGACCCAGTACTTC
CDR3 protein: CASRGLETQYF

clone size: NA
J gene: TRBJ1-1
D gene: NA
V gene: TRBV5-4
CDR3 DNA: TGTGCCAGCAGCTTAGGGCAGGTGAACACTGAAGCTTTCTTT
CDR3 protein: CASSLGQVNTEAFF

clone size: NA
J gene: TRBJ2-2
D gene: NA
V gene: TRBV7-9
CDR3 DNA: TGTGCCAGCAGCTTAGTGGCGACCCTCTCGGGGACCGGGGAGCTGTTTTTT
CDR3 protein: CASSLVATLSGTGELFF